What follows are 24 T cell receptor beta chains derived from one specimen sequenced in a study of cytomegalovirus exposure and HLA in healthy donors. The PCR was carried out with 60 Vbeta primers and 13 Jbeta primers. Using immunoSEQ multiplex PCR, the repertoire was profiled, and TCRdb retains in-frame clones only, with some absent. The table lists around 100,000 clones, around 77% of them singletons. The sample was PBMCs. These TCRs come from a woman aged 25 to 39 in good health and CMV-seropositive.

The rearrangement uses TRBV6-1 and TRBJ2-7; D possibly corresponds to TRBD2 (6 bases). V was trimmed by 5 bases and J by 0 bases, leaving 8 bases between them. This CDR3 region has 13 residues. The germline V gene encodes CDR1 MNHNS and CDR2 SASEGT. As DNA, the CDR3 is TGTGCCAGCAGTATCGGGAGCTCCTACGAGCAGTACTTC. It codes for CASSIGSSYEQYF.

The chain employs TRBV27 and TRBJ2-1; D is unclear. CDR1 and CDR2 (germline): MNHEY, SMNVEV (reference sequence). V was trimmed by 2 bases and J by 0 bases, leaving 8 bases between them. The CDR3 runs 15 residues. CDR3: CASSLLVSSYNEQFF. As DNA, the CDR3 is TGTGCCAGCAGTTTACTGGTTAGCTCCTACAATGAGCAGTTCTTC.

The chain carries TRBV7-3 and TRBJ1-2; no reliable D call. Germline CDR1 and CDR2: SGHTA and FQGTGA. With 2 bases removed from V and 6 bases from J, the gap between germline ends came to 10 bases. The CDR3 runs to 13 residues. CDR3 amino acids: CASSLYVSDGYTF. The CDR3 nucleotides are TGTGCCAGCAGCTTATACGTGTCGGATGGCTACACCTTC.

In nucleotides, the CDR3 is TGTGCCAGCAGCTCTGAGGCTTACACTGAAGCTTTCTTT. As protein: CASSSEAYTEAFF. The J gene is TRBJ1-1, the V gene TRBV7-8, with D hard to call. Trimming took off 4 bases at V and 3 bases at J, with 9 bases between the two ends. The CDR3 contains 13 residues. The germline CDR1 and CDR2 sequences are SGHVS and FQNEAQ.

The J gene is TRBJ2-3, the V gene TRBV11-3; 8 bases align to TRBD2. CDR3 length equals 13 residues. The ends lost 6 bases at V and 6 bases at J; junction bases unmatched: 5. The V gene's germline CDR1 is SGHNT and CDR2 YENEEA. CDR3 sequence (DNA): TGTGCCAGCAGTGGCGGGGGGCACGATACGCAGTATTTT. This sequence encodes CASSGGGHDTQYF.

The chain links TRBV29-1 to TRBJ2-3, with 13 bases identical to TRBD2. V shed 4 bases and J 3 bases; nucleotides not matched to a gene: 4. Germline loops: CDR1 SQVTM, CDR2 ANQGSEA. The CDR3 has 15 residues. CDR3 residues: CSVVLAGGPTDTQYF. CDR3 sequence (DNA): TGCAGCGTTGTACTAGCGGGAGGGCCTACAGATACGCAGTATTTT.

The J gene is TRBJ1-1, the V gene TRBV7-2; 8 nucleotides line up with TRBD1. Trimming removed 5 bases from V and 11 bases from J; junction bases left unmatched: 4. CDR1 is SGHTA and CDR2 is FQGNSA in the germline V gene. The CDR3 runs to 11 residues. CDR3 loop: CASSQTGVAFF. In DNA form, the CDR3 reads TGTGCCAGCAGCCAGACAGGGGTCGCTTTCTTT.

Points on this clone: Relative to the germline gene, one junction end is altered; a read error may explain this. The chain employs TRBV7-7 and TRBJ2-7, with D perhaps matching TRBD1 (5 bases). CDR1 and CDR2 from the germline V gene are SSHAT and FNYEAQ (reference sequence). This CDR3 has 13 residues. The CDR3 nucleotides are TGTGCTAGCAGCTTCGGACACGACTACGAGCAGTACTTC. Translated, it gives CASSFGHDYEQYF.

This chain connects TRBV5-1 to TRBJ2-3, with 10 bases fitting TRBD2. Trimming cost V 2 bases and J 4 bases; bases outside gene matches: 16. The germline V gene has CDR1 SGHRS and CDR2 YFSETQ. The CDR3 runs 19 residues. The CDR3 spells CASSLPSGGAYRRPDTQYF. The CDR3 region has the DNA TGCGCCAGCAGCTTACCCAGCGGGGGGGCCTATCGTCGCCCAGATACGCAGTATTTT. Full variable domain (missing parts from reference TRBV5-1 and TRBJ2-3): KAGVTQTPRYLIKTRGQQVTLSCSPISGHRSVSWYQQTPGQGLQFLFEYFSETQRNKGNFPGRFSGRQFSNSRSEMNVSTLELGDSALYLCASSLPSGGAYRRPDTQYFGPGTRLTVL.

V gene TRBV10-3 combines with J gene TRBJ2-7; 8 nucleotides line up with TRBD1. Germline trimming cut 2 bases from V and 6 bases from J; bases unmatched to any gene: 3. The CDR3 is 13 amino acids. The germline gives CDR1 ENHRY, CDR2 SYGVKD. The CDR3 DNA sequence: TGTGCCATCAGTGAGAGGACAGGGTTCGAGCAGTACTTC. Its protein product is CAISERTGFEQYF.

The CDR3 is CASSVQGAISGNTIYF. CDR3 nucleotide sequence: TGTGCCAGCAGCGTACAGGGGGCGATTTCCGGAAACACCATATATTTT. This chain joins TRBV9 and TRBJ1-3, with 8 bases fitting TRBD1. V shed 1 base, J shed 4 bases, and the junction held 7 bases outside the gene matches. CDR3 length: 16 residues. In germline, CDR1 is SGDLS, CDR2 YYNGEE.

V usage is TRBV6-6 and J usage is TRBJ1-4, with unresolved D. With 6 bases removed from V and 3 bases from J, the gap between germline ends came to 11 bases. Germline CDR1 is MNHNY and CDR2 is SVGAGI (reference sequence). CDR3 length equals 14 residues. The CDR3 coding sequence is TGTGCCAGCAGCCCCCTGTCGTCTAATGAAAAACTGTTTTTT. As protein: CASSPLSSNEKLFF.

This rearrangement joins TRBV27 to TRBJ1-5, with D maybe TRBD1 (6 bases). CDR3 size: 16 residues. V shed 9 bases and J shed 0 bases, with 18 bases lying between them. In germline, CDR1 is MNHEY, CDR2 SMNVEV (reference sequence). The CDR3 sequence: CASAPGGPYSNQPQHF. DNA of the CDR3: TGTGCCAGTGCGCCGGGGGGGCCTTATAGCAATCAGCCCCAGCATTTT.

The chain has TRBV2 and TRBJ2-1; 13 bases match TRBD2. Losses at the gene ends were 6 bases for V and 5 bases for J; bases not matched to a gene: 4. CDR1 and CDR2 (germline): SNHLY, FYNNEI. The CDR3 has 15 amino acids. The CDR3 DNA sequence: TGTGCCAGCAGACCGACTAGCGGGGGGAACAATGAGCAGTTCTTC. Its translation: CASRPTSGGNNEQFF.

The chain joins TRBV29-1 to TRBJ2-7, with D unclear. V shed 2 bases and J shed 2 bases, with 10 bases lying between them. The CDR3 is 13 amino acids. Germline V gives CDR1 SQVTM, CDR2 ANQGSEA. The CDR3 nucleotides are TGCAGCGTTGAAATGGCGGCTACCTACGAGCAGTACTTC. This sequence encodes CSVEMAATYEQYF.

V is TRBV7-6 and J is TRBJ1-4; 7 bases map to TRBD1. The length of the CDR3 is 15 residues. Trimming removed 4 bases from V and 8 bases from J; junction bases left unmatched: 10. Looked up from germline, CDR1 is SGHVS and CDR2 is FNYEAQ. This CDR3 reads CASSYRQGSGEKLFF. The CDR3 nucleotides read TGTGCCAGCAGCTACCGACAGGGTTCTGGGGAAAAACTGTTTTTT.

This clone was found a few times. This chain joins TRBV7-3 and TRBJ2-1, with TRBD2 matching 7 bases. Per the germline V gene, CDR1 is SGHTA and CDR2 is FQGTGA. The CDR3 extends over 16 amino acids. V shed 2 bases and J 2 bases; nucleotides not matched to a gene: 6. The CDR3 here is CASSLGPGTTYNEQFF. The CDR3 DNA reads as TGTGCCAGCAGCTTAGGACCCGGGACTACCTACAATGAGCAGTTCTTC.

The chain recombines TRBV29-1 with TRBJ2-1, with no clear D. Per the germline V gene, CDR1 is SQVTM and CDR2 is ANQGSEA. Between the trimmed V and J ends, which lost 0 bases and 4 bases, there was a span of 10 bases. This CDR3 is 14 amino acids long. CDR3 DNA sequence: TGCAGCGTTGAAGAAATACGAGATTACAATGAGCAGTTCTTC. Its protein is CSVEEIRDYNEQFF.

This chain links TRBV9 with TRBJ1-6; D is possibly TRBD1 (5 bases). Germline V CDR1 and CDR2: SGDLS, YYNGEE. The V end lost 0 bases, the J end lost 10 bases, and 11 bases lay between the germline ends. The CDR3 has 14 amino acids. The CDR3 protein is CASSVGQGQSPLHF. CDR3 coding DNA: TGTGCCAGCAGCGTAGGGCAGGGTCAGTCACCCCTCCACTTT.

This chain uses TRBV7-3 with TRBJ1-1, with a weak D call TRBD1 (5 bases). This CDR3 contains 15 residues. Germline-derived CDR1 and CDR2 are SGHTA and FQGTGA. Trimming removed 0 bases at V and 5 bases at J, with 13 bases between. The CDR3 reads CASSLTPGEGTEAFF. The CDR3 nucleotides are TGTGCCAGCAGCTTAACGCCCGGGGAGGGGACTGAAGCTTTCTTT.

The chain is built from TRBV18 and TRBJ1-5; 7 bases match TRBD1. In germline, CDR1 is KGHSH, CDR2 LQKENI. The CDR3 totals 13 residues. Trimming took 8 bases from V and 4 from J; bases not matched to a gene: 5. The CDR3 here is CASTRQGNQPQHF. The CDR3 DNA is TGTGCCAGCACCAGACAGGGTAATCAGCCCCAGCATTTT.

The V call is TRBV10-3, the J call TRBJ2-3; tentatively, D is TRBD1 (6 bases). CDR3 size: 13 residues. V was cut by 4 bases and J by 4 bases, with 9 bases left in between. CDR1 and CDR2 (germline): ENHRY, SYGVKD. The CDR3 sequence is CAISASGADTQYF. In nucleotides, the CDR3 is TGTGCCATCAGTGCCTCAGGGGCAGATACGCAGTATTTT.

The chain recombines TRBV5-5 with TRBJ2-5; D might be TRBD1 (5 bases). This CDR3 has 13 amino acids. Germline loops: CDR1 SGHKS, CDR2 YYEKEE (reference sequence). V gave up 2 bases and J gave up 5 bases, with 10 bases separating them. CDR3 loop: CASSLGVQETQYF. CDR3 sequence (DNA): TGTGCCAGCAGCTTAGGGGTCCAGGAGACCCAGTACTTC.

For the CDR3, the DNA is TGCGCCAGCAGCTTGGGATCTAGCGGGATGGGTGAGACCCAGTACTTC. Protein sequence: CASSLGSSGMGETQYF. The chain employs TRBV5-1 and TRBJ2-5; 9 bases are shared with TRBD2. V was pared by 0 bases and J by 5 bases, with 8 bases of the junction left unmatched. The V gene's germline CDR1 is SGHRS and CDR2 YFSETQ. This CDR3 is 16 amino acids long.